This T cell receptor beta chain was documented in a study of blood T cell repertoires in COVID-19. The wider study: COVID-19 samples collected from the United States, Italy and Spain covered acute and convalescent phases.

As originally analysed: Researchers report that nucleated cell counts were estimated from reference gene primer amplification. Here immunoSEQ multiplex PCR was the method, and the copy in TCRdb shows in-frame clones only, minus some. From that table come the V and J calls and clone size; the DNA was used to work out D and trimming. In the table there are roughly 230,000 clones, around 80% of which are singletons. The CDR3 sequence is 15 residues long. J was trimmed by 5 bases and V by 6 bases; bases with no gene match: 8. Germline V gives CDR1 MNHNY, CDR2 SVGAGI (reference sequence). This clonotype was obtained from a middle-aged man with active or convalescent COVID-19. The specimen was peripheral blood. The rearrangement links TRBV6-6 to TRBJ1-1; TRBD1 aligns across 11 bases. The CDR3 is CASRGPGQGETEAFF. The CDR3 DNA reads TGTGCCAGCAGGGGACCGGGACAGGGGGAGACTGAAGCTTTCTTT.